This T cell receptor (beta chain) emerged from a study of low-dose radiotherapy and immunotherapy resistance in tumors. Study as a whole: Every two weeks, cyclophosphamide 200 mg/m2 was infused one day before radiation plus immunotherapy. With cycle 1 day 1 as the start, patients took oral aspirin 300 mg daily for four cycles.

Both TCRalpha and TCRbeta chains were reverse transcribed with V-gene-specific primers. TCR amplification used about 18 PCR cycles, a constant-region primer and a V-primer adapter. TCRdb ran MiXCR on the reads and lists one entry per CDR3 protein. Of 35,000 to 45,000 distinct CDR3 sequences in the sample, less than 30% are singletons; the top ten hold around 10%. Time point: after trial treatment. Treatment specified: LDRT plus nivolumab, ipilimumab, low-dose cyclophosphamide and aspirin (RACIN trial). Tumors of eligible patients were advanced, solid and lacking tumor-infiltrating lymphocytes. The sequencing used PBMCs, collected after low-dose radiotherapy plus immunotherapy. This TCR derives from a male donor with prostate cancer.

This CDR3 is CASSTAGRNEQYF. The CDR3 DNA sequence: TGTGCCAGCAGTACTGCGGGGAGGAACGAGCAGTACTTC. The chain links TRBV6-5 to TRBJ2-7; weak D call: TRBD2 (6 bases). Germline CDR1 is MNHEY and CDR2 is SVGAGI. The length of the CDR3 is 13 residues. V was pared by 5 bases and J by 5 bases, with 13 bases between.